This T cell receptor beta chain was sequenced for a study of blood T cell repertoires in COVID-19. For the study at large: Acute-phase and convalescent COVID-19 samples originated in the United States, Italy and Spain.

The table came from immunoSEQ multiplex PCR; TCRdb's copy has only in-frame clones and leaves some out. Of fewer than 100,000 clones in the sample, less than 90% are singletons; the top ten hold 3.8%. The sample comprised peripheral blood. The clonotype comes from a man in his 60s with acute or convalescent COVID-19.

The CDR3 sequence: CASSLEASGRRQFF. The CDR3 region has the DNA TGTGCCAGCAGCTTAGAAGCTAGCGGGAGAAGGCAGTTCTTC. The chain has TRBV11-3 and TRBJ2-1; 10 bases fit TRBD2. CDR3 size: 14 residues. The V gene end was trimmed by 0 bases and the J gene end by 12 bases; junction bases not matched to a gene: 5. Germline V gene lookup returns CDR1 SGHNT and CDR2 YENEEA.